This TCR beta chain comes out of a study of T cell repertoires in cytomegalovirus infection. Study summary: Through public TCR beta signatures, both CMV infection and matching HLA type were indicated. Study-level points and caveats: Dominating the ex vivo response were HLA-C-restricted CMV-specific TCR beta clonotypes.

The CDR3 contains 14 residues. V shed 3 bases and J shed 6 bases, with 12 bases lying between them. Germline lookup yields CDR1 LNHDA and CDR2 SQIVND (reference sequence). This clonotype appeared many times. Its antigen remains unknown. TCRdb recomputed calls from the reads with MiXCR, one row per CDR3 protein. The sample contains around 450,000 distinct CDR3 sequences, approximately 33% of which appear only once. The sequencing sample was made of PBMCs. This clonotype was obtained from a human donor in good health (CMV status not recorded). Some clones in this sample may be carry-over from other donors' samples. V usage is TRBV19 and J usage is TRBJ1-5; D uncertain. CDR3 sequence (DNA): TGTGCCAGTAGTATTCCGGCATACGGTCAGCCCCAGCATTTT. It codes for CASSIPAYGQPQHF.